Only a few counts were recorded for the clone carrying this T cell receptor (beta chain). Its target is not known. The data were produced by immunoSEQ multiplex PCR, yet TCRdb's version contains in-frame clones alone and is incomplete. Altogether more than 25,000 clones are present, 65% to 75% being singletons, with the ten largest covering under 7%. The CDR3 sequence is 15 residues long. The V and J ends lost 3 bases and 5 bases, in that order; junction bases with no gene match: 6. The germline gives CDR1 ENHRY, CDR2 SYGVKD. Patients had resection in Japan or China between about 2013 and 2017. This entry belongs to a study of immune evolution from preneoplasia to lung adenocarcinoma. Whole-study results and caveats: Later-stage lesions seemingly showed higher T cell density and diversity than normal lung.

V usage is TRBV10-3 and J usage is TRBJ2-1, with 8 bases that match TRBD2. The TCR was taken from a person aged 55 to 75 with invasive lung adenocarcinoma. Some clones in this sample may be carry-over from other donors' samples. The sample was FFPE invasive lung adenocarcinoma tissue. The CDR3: CAISDGRAANNEQFF. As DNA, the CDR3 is TGTGCCATCAGTGACGGGAGGGCCGCGAACAATGAGCAGTTCTTC.